This T cell receptor (beta chain) stems from a study of identical twins. Study-level results: It was possible that invariant MAIT and iNKT cells partly confounded the zero-insertion analyses.

TCRdb independently ran MiXCR on the 5' RACE reads; one entry per CDR3 protein. The table shows a few hundred thousand distinct CDR3 sequences, with approximately 24% occurring only once. About this clonotype: Its specificity is unknown.

Germline V gene data show CDR1 as DFQATT and CDR2 as SNEGSKA (reference sequence). CDR3 length: 15 amino acids. V lost 6 bases, J lost 5 bases, and 20 bases lay in between. The sample was also reused in another study, on T cells expressing NK-cell markers. This second study notes: It was from sorted CD3+CD56+NKG2C+, CD3+CD56+NKG2C- and CD3+CD56-NKG2C+ T cells that TCR beta repertoires came.

This sequence originates from a young woman in good health. The chain uses TRBV20-1 and TRBJ2-4; the D gene is possibly TRBD2 (5 bases). The sequencing sample was made of CD4+ T cells sorted from blood. CDR3 DNA sequence: TGCAGTGCAGCCTCCGGGGTCCTAAGCCAAAACATTCAGTACTTC. This gives the protein CSAASGVLSQNIQYF.